A selection of T cell receptor beta chains follows, all from one sample in a study of blood T cell repertoires in COVID-19. TCRdb's copy holds only in-frame clones and misses some; the assay was immunoSEQ multiplex PCR. The repertoire holds some 160,000 clones, 84% seen once, with under 13% in the top ten. Material: peripheral blood. Receptors originate from a man in his 70s with active or convalescent COVID-19. Both conserved end residues are part of each CDR3. A D gene is named only where the DNA matches it firmly. The size entry is marked missing in some rows and otherwise reads once, few, many or a size class.

few,TRBD1,TRBV5-4,TRBJ2-3,CASSRRDRRTDTQYF,TGTGCCAGCAGCCGCCGGGACAGGAGAACAGATACGCAGTATTTT
.,TRBD1,TRBV6-2/TRBV6-3,TRBJ1-6,CASSYTWGQPNSPLHF,TGTGCCAGCAGTTACACTTGGGGACAGCCCAATTCACCCCTCCACTTT
.,.,TRBV3-1/TRBV3-2,TRBJ2-1,CASSSGPWDNEQFF,TGTGCCAGCAGTTCAGGGCCGTGGGACAATGAGCAGTTCTTC
.,TRBD2,TRBV6-6,TRBJ2-7,CASSYGGGPFEQYF,TGTGCCAGCAGTTACGGCGGGGGGCCGTTCGAGCAGTACTTC
.,.,TRBV7-2,TRBJ2-5,CASSPGGRGETQYF,TGTGCCAGCAGCCCAGGTGGGCGGGGAGAGACCCAGTACTTC
.,TRBD2,TRBV7-9,TRBJ2-5,CASSGLAEETQYF,TGTGCCAGCAGCGGACTAGCGGAAGAGACCCAGTACTTC
.,.,TRBV28,TRBJ1-1,CASSLGQSNTEAFF,TGTGCCAGCAGTTTAGGACAGTCTAACACTGAAGCTTTCTTT
.,.,TRBV28,TRBJ1-5,CASRGEYSNQPQHF,TGTGCCAGCAGAGGGGAATATAGCAATCAGCCCCAGCATTTT
.,TRBD1,TRBV29-1,TRBJ1-4,CSGLGQGGEKLFF,TGCAGCGGCCTCGGACAGGGAGGCGAAAAACTGTTTTTT
.,.,TRBV6-5,TRBJ1-1,CASSYIVEDTEAFF,TGTGCCAGCAGTTACATAGTTGAGGACACTGAAGCTTTCTTT
.,TRBD1,TRBV5-1,TRBJ2-3,CASSLAERGRTDTQYF,TGCGCCAGCAGCTTGGCCGAAAGGGGGCGGACAGATACGCAGTATTTT